The clone carrying this T cell receptor beta chain appeared a single time. The sample belongs to a study of blood T cell repertoires in COVID-19. Study summary: Acute-phase and convalescent COVID-19 samples originated in the United States, Italy and Spain. Nucleic acid was either cDNA or gDNA, and it came from T cells, B-cell-depleted T cells, or PBMCs.

The study recruited people aged roughly 18 to 100 years across approximately 25 US areas. Donors were grouped by their self-reported clinical history. The length of the CDR3 is 16 residues. V was cut by 0 bases and J by 9 bases, with 18 bases left in between. Germline V CDR1 and CDR2: MNHEY, SVGAGI. The method was immunoSEQ multiplex PCR; TCRdb's version includes in-frame clones alone and lacks a portion of them. The sample has more than 200,000 clones; roughly 87% are singletons. This clonotype was obtained from a man younger than 45 in a cohort exposed to, infected with or recovered from COVID-19 (not recorded which). The rearrangement joins TRBV6-5 to TRBJ2-1, with D maybe TRBD2 (5 bases). Source material: PBMCs or T cells enriched from blood (not recorded which). CDR3 coding DNA: TGTGCCAGCAGTTACTCGACTGCGAGGGTAGGTGCTGAGCAGTTCTTC. This encodes CASSYSTARVGAEQFF.